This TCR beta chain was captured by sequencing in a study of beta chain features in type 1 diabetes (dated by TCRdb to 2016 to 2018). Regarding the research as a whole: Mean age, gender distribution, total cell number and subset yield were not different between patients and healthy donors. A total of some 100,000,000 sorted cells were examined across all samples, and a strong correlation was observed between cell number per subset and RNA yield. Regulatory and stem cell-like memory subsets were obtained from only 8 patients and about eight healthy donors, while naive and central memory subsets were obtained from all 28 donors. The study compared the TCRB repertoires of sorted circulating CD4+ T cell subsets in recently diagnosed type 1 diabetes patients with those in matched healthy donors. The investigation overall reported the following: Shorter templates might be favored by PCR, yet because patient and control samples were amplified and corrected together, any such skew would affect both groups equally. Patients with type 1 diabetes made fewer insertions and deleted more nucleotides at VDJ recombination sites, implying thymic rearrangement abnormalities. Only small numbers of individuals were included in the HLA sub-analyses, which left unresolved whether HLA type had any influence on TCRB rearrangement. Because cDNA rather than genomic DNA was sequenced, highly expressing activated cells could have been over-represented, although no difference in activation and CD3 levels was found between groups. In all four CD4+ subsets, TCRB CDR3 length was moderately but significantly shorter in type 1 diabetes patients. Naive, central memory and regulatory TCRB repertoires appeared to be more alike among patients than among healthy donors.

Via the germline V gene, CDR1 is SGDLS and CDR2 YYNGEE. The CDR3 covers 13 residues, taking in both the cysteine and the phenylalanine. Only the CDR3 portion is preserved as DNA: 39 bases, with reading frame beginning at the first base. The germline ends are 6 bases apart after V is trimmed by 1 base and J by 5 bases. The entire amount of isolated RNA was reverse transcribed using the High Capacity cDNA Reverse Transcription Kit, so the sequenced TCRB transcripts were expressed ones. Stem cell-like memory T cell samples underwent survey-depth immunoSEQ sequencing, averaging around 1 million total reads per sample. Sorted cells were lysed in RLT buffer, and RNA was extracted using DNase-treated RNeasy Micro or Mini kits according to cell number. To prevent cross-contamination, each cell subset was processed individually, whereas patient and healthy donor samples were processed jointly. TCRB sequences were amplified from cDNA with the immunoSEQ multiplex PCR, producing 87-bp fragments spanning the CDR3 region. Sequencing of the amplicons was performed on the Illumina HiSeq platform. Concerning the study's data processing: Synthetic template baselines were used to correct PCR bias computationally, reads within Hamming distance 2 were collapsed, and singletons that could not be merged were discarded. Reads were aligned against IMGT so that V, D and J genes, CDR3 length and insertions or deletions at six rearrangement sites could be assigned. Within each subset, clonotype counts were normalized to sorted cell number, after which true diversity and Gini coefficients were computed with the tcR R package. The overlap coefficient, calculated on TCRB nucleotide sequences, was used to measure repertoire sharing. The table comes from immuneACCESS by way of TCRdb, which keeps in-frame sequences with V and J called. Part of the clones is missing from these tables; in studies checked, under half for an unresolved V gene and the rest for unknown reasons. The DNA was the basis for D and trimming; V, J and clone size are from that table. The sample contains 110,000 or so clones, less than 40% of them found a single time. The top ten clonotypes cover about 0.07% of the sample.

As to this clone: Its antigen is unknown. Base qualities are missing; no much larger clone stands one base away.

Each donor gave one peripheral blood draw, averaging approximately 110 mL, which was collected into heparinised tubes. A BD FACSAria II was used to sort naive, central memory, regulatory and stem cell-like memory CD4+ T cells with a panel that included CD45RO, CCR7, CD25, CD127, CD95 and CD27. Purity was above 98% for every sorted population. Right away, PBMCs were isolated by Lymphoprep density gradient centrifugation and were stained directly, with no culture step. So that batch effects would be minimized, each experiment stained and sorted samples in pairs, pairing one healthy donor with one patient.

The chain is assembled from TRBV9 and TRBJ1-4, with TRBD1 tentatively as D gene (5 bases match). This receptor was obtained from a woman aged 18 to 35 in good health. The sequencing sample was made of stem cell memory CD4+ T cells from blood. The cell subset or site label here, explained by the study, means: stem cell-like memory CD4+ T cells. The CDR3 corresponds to CASSVQGNEKLFF. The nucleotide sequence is TGTGCCAGCAGCGTACAGGGAAATGAAAAACTGTTTTTT.